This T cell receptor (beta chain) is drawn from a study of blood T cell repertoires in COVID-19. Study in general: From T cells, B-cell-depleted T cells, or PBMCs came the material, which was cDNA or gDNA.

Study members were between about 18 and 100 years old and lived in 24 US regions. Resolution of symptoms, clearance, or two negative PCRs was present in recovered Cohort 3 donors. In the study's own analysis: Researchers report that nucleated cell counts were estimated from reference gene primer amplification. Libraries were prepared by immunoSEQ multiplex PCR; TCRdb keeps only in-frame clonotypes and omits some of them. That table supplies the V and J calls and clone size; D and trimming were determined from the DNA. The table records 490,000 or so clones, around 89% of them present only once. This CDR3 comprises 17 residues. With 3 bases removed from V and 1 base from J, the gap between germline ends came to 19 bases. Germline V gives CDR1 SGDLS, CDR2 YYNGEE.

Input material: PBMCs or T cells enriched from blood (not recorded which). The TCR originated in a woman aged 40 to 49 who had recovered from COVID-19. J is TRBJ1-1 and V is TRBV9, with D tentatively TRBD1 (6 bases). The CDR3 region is CASSGTRATTGNTEAFF. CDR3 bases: TGTGCCAGCAGCGGGACCCGGGCTACGACAGGGAACACTGAAGCTTTCTTT.